The 2 T cell receptor beta chains below were found in one sample sequenced in a study of blood T cell repertoires in COVID-19. Clones were sequenced by immunoSEQ multiplex PCR, and TCRdb holds only the in-frame ones, with some missing. The sample contains 400,000 to 450,000 clones, about nine tenths of which appear only once. Material for sequencing was peripheral blood. The receptors were gathered from a woman between 45 and 65 years old with COVID-19, enrolled during active disease.

The chain links TRBV5-6 to TRBJ1-2; TRBD1 matches 9 bases. V lost 0 bases and J lost 4; bases outside the gene matches: 1. The V gene's germline CDR1 is SGHDT and CDR2 YYEEEE. The CDR3 spans 14 residues. CDR3 sequence (DNA): TGTGCCAGCAGCTTGGGACAGGGGGTCTATGGCTACACCTTC. Its translation is CASSLGQGVYGYTF.

In its sample, this clone was seen once. The chain joins TRBV5-1 to TRBJ2-3, with 9 nucleotides matching TRBD2. Germline CDR1 is SGHRS and CDR2 is YFSETQ. This CDR3 region has 15 residues. J was trimmed by 2 bases and V by 2 bases; bases with no gene match: 3. CDR3 sequence (DNA): TGCGCCAGCAGCTTCAAGCGGGGGGACACAGATACGCAGTATTTT. Its protein product is CASSFKRGDTDTQYF.